The sequence of this T cell receptor beta chain was determined in a study of identical twins. General study points: Partly confounded zero-insertion analyses could result from invariant MAIT and iNKT cells. Low generation probability was overrepresented in out-of-frame alpha sequences shared by twins. Cord blood's abundant beta clonotypes had fewer insertions, unlike memory repertoires. Conclusions rested on cross-sectional statistics rather than following the same donors.

V lost 2 bases, J lost 3 bases, and 6 bases stayed unmatched. CDR1 and CDR2 (germline): DFQATT, SNEGSKA (reference sequence). The CDR3 covers 16 residues. This clonotype has a count of ten or more. Its antigen is not known. TCRdb recomputed calls from the 5' RACE reads with MiXCR, one row per CDR3 protein. The data contain about 150,000 distinct CDR3 sequences, under 4.5% of them singletons. Sequencing was performed on memory T cells sorted from blood. This chain connects TRBV20-1 to TRBJ2-5; TRBD2 aligns across 13 bases. The clonotype was recovered from a man between 18 and 35 years old in good health. The CDR3 spells CSARKGLAGEEETQYF. CDR3 in DNA: TGCAGTGCTAGAAAAGGACTAGCGGGAGAGGAAGAGACCCAGTACTTC.